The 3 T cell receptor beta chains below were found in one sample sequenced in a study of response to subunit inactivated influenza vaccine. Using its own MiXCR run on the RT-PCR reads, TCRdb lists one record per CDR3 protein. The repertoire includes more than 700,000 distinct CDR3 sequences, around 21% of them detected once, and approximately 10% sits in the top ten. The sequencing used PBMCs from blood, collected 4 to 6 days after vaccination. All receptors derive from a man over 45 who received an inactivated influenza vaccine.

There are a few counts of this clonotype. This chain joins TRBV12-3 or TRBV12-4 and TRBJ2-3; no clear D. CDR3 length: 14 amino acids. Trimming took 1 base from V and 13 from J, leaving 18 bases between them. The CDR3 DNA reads TGTGCCAGCAGTTTAGAGCGTCGAACTTCTTATAAGTATTTT. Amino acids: CASSLERRTSYKYF.

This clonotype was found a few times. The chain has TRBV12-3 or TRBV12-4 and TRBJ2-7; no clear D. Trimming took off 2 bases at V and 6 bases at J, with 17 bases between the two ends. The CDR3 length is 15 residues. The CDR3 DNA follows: TGTGCCAGCAGTTTAAACCCCTCGTTGGGCGGCGAGCAGTACTTC. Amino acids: CASSLNPSLGGEQYF.

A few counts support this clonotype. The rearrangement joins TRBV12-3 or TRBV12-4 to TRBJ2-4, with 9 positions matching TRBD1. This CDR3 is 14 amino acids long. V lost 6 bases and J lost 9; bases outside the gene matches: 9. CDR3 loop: CASSRSGQGPIQYF. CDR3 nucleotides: TGTGCCAGCAGCCGATCGGGACAGGGCCCCATTCAGTACTTC.